The sequence of this T cell receptor beta chain was determined in a study of blood T cell repertoires in COVID-19. About the research overall: Samples of COVID-19 (acute and convalescent) were obtained from the United States, Italy and Spain. Sample material is recorded as cDNA or gDNA derived from T cells, B-cell-depleted T cells, or PBMCs.

In the authors' methods: Nucleated cell number was recorded as an estimate derived from reference gene primer amplification. The repertoire was sequenced with immunoSEQ multiplex PCR; TCRdb's copy has only in-frame clones and lacks some. V and J calls and clone size are those listed in that table; D and trimming were worked out from the DNA. This sample yields 350,000 to 450,000 clones, of which roughly 86% are seen a single time; 3% belongs to the top ten. Trimming pared 3 bases from V and 4 bases from J, leaving 7 bases between. This CDR3 has 13 residues. This rearrangement joins TRBV12-3 or TRBV12-4 to TRBJ2-1, with no clear D. The sequenced sample consisted of peripheral blood. The TCR sequence derives from a human donor in a cohort sampled during active COVID-19. The CDR3 region has the DNA TGTGCCAGCAGTTTCGGCGGATACAATGAGCAGTTCTTC. This gives the protein CASSFGGYNEQFF.